The clone carrying this TCR beta chain has a handful of counts. These data belong to a study of T-cell reconstitution after alpha-beta-depleted transplantation in children. Preparation of the TCRbeta library was carried out with unique molecular identifiers. TCRdb re-called the PCR reads through MiXCR, storing one row per CDR3 protein. In the table there are roughly 610,000 distinct CDR3 sequences, 10% to 13% of which are singletons. The CDR3 sequence is 15 residues long. V was pared by 0 bases and J by 0 bases, with 7 bases between. Germline V gene lookup returns CDR1 LGHNA and CDR2 YNFKEQ. This TCR came from a human donor who donated a stem cell graft to a child with acute myeloid leukemia. The sample was PBMCs from the stem cell graft donor, taken from the stem cell graft. The chain couples TRBV4-2 to TRBJ2-3; the D is unclear. CDR3 nucleotide sequence: TGTGCCAGCAGCCAAGAGAAACGAAGCACAGATACGCAGTATTTT. Protein sequence: CASSQEKRSTDTQYF.